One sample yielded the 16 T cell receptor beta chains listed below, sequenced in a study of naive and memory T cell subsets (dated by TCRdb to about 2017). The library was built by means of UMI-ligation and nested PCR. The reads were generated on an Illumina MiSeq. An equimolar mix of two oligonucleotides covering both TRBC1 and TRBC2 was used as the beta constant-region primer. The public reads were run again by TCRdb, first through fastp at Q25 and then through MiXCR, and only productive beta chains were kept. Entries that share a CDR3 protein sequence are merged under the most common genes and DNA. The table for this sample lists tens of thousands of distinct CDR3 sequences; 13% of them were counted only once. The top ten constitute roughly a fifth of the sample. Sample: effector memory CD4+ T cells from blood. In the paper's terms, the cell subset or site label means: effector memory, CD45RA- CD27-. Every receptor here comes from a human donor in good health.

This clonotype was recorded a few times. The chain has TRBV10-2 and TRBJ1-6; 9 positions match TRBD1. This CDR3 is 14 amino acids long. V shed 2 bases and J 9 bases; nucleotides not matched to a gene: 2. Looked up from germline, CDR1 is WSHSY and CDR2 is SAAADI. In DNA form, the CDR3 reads TGCGCCAGCAGTGAGGGGACAGGGAGTTCACCCCTCCACTTT. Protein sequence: CASSEGTGSSPLHF.

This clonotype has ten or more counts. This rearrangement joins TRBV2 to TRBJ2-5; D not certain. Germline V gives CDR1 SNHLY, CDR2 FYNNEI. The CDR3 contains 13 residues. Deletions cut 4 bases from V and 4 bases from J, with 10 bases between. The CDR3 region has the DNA TGTGCCAGCAGTGTGACCAGGCTAGAGACCCAGTACTTC. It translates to CASSVTRLETQYF. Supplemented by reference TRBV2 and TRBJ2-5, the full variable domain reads EPEVTQTPSHQVTQMGQEVILRCVPISNHLYFYWYRQILGQKVEFLVSFYNNEISEKSEIFDDQFSVERPDGSNFTLKIRSTKLEDSAMYFCASSVTRLETQYFGPGTRLLVL.

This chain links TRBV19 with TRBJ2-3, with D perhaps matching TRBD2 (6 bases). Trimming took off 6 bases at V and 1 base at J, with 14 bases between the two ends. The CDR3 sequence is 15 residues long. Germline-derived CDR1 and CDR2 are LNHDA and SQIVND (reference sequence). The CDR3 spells CASSRLGQGTDTQYF. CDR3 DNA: TGTGCCAGTAGCCGACTAGGTCAGGGCACAGATACGCAGTATTTT.

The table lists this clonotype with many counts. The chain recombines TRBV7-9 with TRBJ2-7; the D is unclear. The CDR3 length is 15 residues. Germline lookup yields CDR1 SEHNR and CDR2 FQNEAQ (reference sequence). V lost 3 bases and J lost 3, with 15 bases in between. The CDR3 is CASSFDSRLNYEQYF. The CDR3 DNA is TGTGCCAGCAGCTTTGACTCAAGATTAAACTACGAGCAGTACTTC.

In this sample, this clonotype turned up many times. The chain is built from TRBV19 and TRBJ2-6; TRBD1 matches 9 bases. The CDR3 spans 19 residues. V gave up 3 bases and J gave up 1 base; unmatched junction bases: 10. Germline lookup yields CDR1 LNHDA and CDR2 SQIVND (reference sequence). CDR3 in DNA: TGTGCCAGTAGTATTATTAGACAGGGGGTGCTTTCTGGGGCCAACGTCCTGACTTTC. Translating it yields CASSIIRQGVLSGANVLTF.

CDR3 in DNA: TGCGCCAGCAGCTTAAGGGACTACACCCCAGGGGACACCGGGGAGCTGTTTTTT. Translation gives CASSLRDYTPGDTGELFF. The V gene is TRBV5-1, the J gene TRBJ2-2; D is perhaps TRBD2 (7 bases). Trimming pared 2 bases from V and 3 bases from J, leaving 20 bases between. Germline V CDR1 and CDR2: SGHRS, YFSETQ. The CDR3 length is 18 residues.

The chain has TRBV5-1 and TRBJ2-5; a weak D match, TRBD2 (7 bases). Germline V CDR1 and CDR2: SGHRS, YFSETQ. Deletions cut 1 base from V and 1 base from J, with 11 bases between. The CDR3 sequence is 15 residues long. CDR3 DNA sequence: TGCGCCAGCAGCTTGCGGGGGGCGCTCCAAGAGACCCAGTACTTC. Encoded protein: CASSLRGALQETQYF.

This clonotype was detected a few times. The DNA of the CDR3 is TGTGCCAGCAGCAATAGACAGGGGGACACCGGGGAGCTGTTTTTT. Translated, it gives CASSNRQGDTGELFF. The J gene is TRBJ2-2, the V gene TRBV4-2; TRBD1 aligns across 9 bases. There are 15 residues in the CDR3. V shed 5 bases and J 3 bases; nucleotides not matched to a gene: 4. Germline CDR1 and CDR2: LGHNA and YNFKEQ.

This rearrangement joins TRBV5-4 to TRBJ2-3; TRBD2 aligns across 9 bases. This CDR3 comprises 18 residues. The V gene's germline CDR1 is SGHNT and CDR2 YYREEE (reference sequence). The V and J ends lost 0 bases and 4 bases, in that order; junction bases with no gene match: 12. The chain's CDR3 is CASSLGTGGGGRADTQYF. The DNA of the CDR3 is TGTGCCAGCAGCTTGGGGACAGGAGGGGGCGGGAGGGCAGATACGCAGTATTTT.

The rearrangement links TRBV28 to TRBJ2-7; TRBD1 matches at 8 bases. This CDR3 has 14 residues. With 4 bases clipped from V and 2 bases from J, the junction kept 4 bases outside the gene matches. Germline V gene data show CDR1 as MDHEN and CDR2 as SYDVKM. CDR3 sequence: CASSSYRGTYEQYF. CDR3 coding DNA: TGTGCCAGCAGTTCCTACAGGGGGACCTACGAGCAGTACTTC.

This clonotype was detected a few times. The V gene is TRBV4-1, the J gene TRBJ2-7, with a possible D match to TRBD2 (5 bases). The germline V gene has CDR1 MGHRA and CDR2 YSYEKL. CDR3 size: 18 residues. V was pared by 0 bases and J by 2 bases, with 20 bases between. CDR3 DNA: TGCGCCAGCAGCCAAGAAGTAGGCGGGTTCTCGGCAACCTACGAGCAGTACTTC. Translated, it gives CASSQEVGGFSATYEQYF.

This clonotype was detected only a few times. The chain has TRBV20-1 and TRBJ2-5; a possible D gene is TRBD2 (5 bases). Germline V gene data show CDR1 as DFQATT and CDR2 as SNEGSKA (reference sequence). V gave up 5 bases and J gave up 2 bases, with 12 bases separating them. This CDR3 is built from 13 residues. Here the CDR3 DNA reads TGCAGTGCTCCGCAGGACTTACAAGAGACCCAGTACTTC. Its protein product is CSAPQDLQETQYF.

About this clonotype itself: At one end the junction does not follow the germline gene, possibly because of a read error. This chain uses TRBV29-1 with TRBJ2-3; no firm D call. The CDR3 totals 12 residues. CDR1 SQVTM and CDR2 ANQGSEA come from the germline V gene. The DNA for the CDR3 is TGCAGCGTCGAAGAGAACTCAGATACGCAGTATTTT. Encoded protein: CSVEENSDTQYF.

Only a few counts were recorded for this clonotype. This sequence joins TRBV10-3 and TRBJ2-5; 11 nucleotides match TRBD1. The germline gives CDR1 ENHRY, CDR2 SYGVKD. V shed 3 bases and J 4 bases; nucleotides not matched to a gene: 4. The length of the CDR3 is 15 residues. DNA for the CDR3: TGTGCCATCAGTGACGCCGGACAGGGGGCAGAGACCCAGTACTTC. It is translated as CAISDAGQGAETQYF.

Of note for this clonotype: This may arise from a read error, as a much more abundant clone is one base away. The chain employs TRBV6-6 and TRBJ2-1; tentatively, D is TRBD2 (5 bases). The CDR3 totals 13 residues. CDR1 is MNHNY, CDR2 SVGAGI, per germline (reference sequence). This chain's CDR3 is CASRRTRDFERFF. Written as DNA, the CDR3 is TGTGCCAGCAGGCGAACTAGAGATTTTGAGCGGTTCTTC.

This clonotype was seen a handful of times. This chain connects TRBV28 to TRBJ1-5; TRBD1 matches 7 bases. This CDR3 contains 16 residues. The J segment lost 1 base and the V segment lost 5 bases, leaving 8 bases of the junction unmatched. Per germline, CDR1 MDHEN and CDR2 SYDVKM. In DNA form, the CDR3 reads TGTGCCAGCAGTCTCGAGGGGGCTCCAAGCAATCAGCCCCAGCATTTT. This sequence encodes CASSLEGAPSNQPQHF.